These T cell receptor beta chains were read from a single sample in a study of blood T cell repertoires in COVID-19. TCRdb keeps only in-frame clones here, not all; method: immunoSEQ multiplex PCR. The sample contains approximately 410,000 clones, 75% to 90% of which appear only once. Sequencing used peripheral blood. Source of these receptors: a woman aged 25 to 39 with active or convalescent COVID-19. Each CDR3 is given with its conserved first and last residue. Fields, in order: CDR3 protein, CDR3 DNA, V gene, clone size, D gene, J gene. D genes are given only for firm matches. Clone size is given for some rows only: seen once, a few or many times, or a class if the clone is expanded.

CDR3 protein: CASSSTGGPYEQYF
CDR3 DNA: TGTGCCAGCAGTTCGACAGGGGGCCCCTACGAGCAGTACTTC
V gene: TRBV28
clone size: NA
D gene: TRBD1
J gene: TRBJ2-7

CDR3 protein: CASSVEGQGPSGANVLTF
CDR3 DNA: TGTGCCAGCAGCGTAGAGGGACAGGGGCCCTCTGGGGCCAACGTCCTGACTTTC
V gene: TRBV9
clone size: few
D gene: TRBD1
J gene: TRBJ2-6

CDR3 protein: CASSDRTGLIYNSPLHF
CDR3 DNA: TGTGCCAGCAGTGACCGCACAGGGCTCATCTATAATTCACCCCTCCACTTT
V gene: TRBV6-1
clone size: NA
D gene: NA
J gene: TRBJ1-6

CDR3 protein: CASSPAGEVEAFF
CDR3 DNA: TGTGCCAGCAGCCCCGCGGGGGAGGTTGAAGCTTTCTTT
V gene: TRBV7-9
clone size: NA
D gene: NA
J gene: TRBJ1-1

CDR3 protein: CASSPGQGNTIYF
CDR3 DNA: TGTGCCAGCAGTCCCGGACAGGGAAACACCATATATTTT
V gene: TRBV6-4
clone size: NA
D gene: NA
J gene: TRBJ1-3

CDR3 protein: CAIALGLAFSDTQYF
CDR3 DNA: TGTGCCATTGCGCTAGGACTAGCTTTCTCAGATACGCAGTATTTT
V gene: TRBV10-3
clone size: NA
D gene: TRBD2
J gene: TRBJ2-3

CDR3 protein: CASRPVLAGTYEQYF
CDR3 DNA: TGTGCCAGCAGACCGGTTCTAGCGGGGACGTACGAGCAGTACTTC
V gene: TRBV6-5
clone size: NA
D gene: TRBD2
J gene: TRBJ2-7

CDR3 protein: CASWAGMNNEQFF
CDR3 DNA: TGTGCCAGCTGGGCAGGGATGAATAATGAGCAGTTCTTC
V gene: TRBV6-5
clone size: NA
D gene: NA
J gene: TRBJ2-1

CDR3 protein: CATSSQGDFATNEKLFF
CDR3 DNA: TGTGCCACCAGCTCCCAGGGGGACTTCGCAACTAATGAAAAACTGTTTTTT
V gene: TRBV15
clone size: NA
D gene: TRBD1
J gene: TRBJ1-4

CDR3 protein: CASKGRTGVGGTEAFF
CDR3 DNA: TGTGCCAGCAAAGGCCGGACAGGGGTTGGGGGCACTGAAGCTTTCTTT
V gene: TRBV2
clone size: NA
D gene: TRBD1
J gene: TRBJ1-1

CDR3 protein: CASSSPLNMSSYNEQFF
CDR3 DNA: TGTGCCAGCAGCTCTCCCCTTAATATGAGCTCCTACAATGAGCAGTTCTTC
V gene: TRBV11-2
clone size: NA
D gene: NA
J gene: TRBJ2-1

CDR3 protein: CASSSGTSGNEQFF
CDR3 DNA: TGTGCCAGCAGTTCCGGGACTAGCGGCAATGAGCAGTTCTTC
V gene: TRBV6-4
clone size: NA
D gene: TRBD2
J gene: TRBJ2-1

CDR3 protein: CASSQQTSGTSLYNEQFF
CDR3 DNA: TGCGCCAGCAGCCAGCAAACCTCCGGGACTAGCCTCTACAATGAGCAGTTCTTC
V gene: TRBV5-1
clone size: NA
D gene: TRBD2
J gene: TRBJ2-1

CDR3 protein: CASSQGQGDGEQFF
CDR3 DNA: TGTGCCAGCTCACAGGGACAGGGTGACGGTGAGCAGTTCTTC
V gene: TRBV18
clone size: NA
D gene: TRBD1
J gene: TRBJ2-1

CDR3 protein: CASSERQVNEKLFF
CDR3 DNA: TGTGCCAGCAGTGAAAGACAGGTTAATGAAAAACTGTTTTTT
V gene: TRBV2
clone size: once
D gene: NA
J gene: TRBJ1-4

CDR3 protein: CASSGTGAGEQFF
CDR3 DNA: TGTGCCAGCAGTGGAACAGGGGCGGGTGAGCAGTTCTTC
V gene: TRBV6-4
clone size: NA
D gene: TRBD1
J gene: TRBJ2-1

CDR3 protein: CASSLGMTSLGTGELFF
CDR3 DNA: TGTGCCAGCAGCTTAGGGATGACTAGCTTGGGCACCGGGGAGCTGTTTTTT
V gene: TRBV7-9
clone size: NA
D gene: TRBD2
J gene: TRBJ2-2

CDR3 protein: CASSFGLAGNNEQFF
CDR3 DNA: TGTGCCAGCAGCTTCGGATTAGCGGGGAACAATGAGCAGTTCTTC
V gene: TRBV7-9
clone size: NA
D gene: TRBD2
J gene: TRBJ2-1

CDR3 protein: CSVEEITGMGTEAFF
CDR3 DNA: TGCAGCGTTGAAGAGATAACAGGGATGGGGACTGAAGCTTTCTTT
V gene: TRBV29-1
clone size: NA
D gene: NA
J gene: TRBJ1-1

CDR3 protein: CASSGGSWAGADEQYF
CDR3 DNA: TGCGCCAGCAGCGGAGGTAGTTGGGCGGGGGCCGACGAGCAGTACTTC
V gene: TRBV5-1
clone size: NA
D gene: NA
J gene: TRBJ2-7

CDR3 protein: CASRTGSGANVLTF
CDR3 DNA: TGCGCCAGCAGGACAGGGTCTGGGGCCAACGTCCTGACTTTC
V gene: TRBV5-1
clone size: NA
D gene: TRBD1
J gene: TRBJ2-6

CDR3 protein: CASSAAGTSFPYEQYF
CDR3 DNA: TGTGCCAGCAGTGCAGCCGGGACTAGCTTTCCCTACGAGCAGTACTTC
V gene: TRBV6-2/TRBV6-3
clone size: NA
D gene: TRBD2
J gene: TRBJ2-7

CDR3 protein: CAIRGAAPGYTF
CDR3 DNA: TGTGCCATCAGGGGGGCGGCCCCAGGCTACACCTTC
V gene: TRBV7-2
clone size: NA
D gene: TRBD1
J gene: TRBJ1-2

CDR3 protein: CASSLDSFPGYEQYF
CDR3 DNA: TGCGCCAGCAGCCTCGATAGTTTTCCCGGCTACGAGCAGTACTTC
V gene: TRBV4-1
clone size: NA
D gene: NA
J gene: TRBJ2-7

CDR3 protein: CASSPKDRGGWWAYEQYF
CDR3 DNA: TGTGCCAGCTCACCAAAGGACAGGGGAGGATGGTGGGCCTACGAGCAGTACTTC
V gene: TRBV18
clone size: NA
D gene: TRBD1
J gene: TRBJ2-7

CDR3 protein: CASSPRRGSTDTQYF
CDR3 DNA: TGTGCCAGCAGCCCCCGGCGGGGGAGCACAGATACGCAGTATTTT
V gene: TRBV9
clone size: NA
D gene: TRBD2
J gene: TRBJ2-3

CDR3 protein: CASSERGATGELFF
CDR3 DNA: TGTGCCAGCAGTGAACGGGGGGCAACCGGGGAGCTGTTTTTT
V gene: TRBV2
clone size: NA
D gene: NA
J gene: TRBJ2-2

CDR3 protein: CASSLRGLNTEAFF
CDR3 DNA: TGTGCCAGCAGCTTGCGGGGGCTAAACACTGAAGCTTTCTTT
V gene: TRBV7-8
clone size: NA
D gene: NA
J gene: TRBJ1-1

CDR3 protein: CASSLGAGTGGDTQYF
CDR3 DNA: TGTGCCAGCAGCCTGGGGGCCGGGACAGGGGGAGATACGCAGTATTTT
V gene: TRBV11-2
clone size: many
D gene: TRBD1
J gene: TRBJ2-3

CDR3 protein: CSVDWNTEAFF
CDR3 DNA: TGCAGCGTTGACTGGAACACTGAAGCTTTCTTT
V gene: TRBV29-1
clone size: NA
D gene: NA
J gene: TRBJ1-1

CDR3 protein: CASSEQGALGYEQYF
CDR3 DNA: TGTGCCAGCAGTGAACAGGGGGCGCTCGGTTACGAGCAGTACTTC
V gene: TRBV2
clone size: NA
D gene: TRBD1
J gene: TRBJ2-7

CDR3 protein: CASSLTETSYEQYF
CDR3 DNA: TGCGCCAGCAGCCTTACAGAGACCTCCTACGAGCAGTACTTC
V gene: TRBV4-1
clone size: NA
D gene: NA
J gene: TRBJ2-7

CDR3 protein: CASSPLGGFTDTQYF
CDR3 DNA: TGTGCCAGCAGCCCACTGGGGGGTTTCACAGATACGCAGTATTTT
V gene: TRBV7-2
clone size: NA
D gene: NA
J gene: TRBJ2-3

CDR3 protein: CASSPLESVTEAFF
CDR3 DNA: TGTGCCAGCTCACCCCTAGAGTCGGTCACTGAAGCTTTCTTT
V gene: TRBV18
clone size: NA
D gene: NA
J gene: TRBJ1-1

CDR3 protein: CASSLVSGAAGYTF
CDR3 DNA: TGTGCCAGCAGCTTAGTATCAGGGGCGGCTGGCTACACCTTC
V gene: TRBV7-9
clone size: NA
D gene: NA
J gene: TRBJ1-2

CDR3 protein: CAWSVSSGYTF
CDR3 DNA: TGTGCCTGGAGTGTTTCTAGTGGCTACACCTTC
V gene: TRBV30
clone size: NA
D gene: NA
J gene: TRBJ1-2

CDR3 protein: CASSPGLAGGQGELFF
CDR3 DNA: TGTGCCAGCAGCCCCGGACTAGCGGGAGGTCAAGGGGAGCTGTTTTTT
V gene: TRBV7-2
clone size: once
D gene: TRBD2
J gene: TRBJ2-2

CDR3 protein: CASSGGWGTSGSYEQYF
CDR3 DNA: TGCGCCAGCAGTGGTGGTTGGGGGACTAGCGGTTCCTACGAGCAGTACTTC
V gene: TRBV10-1
clone size: NA
D gene: TRBD2
J gene: TRBJ2-7

CDR3 protein: CASSSTSGSTDTQYF
CDR3 DNA: TGTGCCAGTAGTTCGACTAGCGGGAGCACAGATACGCAGTATTTT
V gene: TRBV19
clone size: NA
D gene: TRBD2
J gene: TRBJ2-3

CDR3 protein: CASSSNSNEQFF
CDR3 DNA: TGCGCCAGCAGCTCCAACTCGAATGAGCAGTTCTTC
V gene: TRBV5-1
clone size: NA
D gene: NA
J gene: TRBJ2-1

CDR3 protein: CASSQAGTRREQFF
CDR3 DNA: TGTGCCAGCAGCCAAGCCGGGACTAGACGTGAGCAGTTCTTC
V gene: TRBV3-1/TRBV3-2
clone size: NA
D gene: TRBD2
J gene: TRBJ2-1

CDR3 protein: CASSLAFSGNTIYF
CDR3 DNA: TGTGCCAGCAGCTTAGCGTTCAGTGGAAACACCATATATTTT
V gene: TRBV7-8
clone size: NA
D gene: NA
J gene: TRBJ1-3

CDR3 protein: CASSFRLDEQFF
CDR3 DNA: TGTGCCAGCAGTTTTCGGTTAGATGAGCAGTTCTTC
V gene: TRBV27
clone size: NA
D gene: NA
J gene: TRBJ2-1

CDR3 protein: CASSFGGARPYEQYF
CDR3 DNA: TGTGCCAGCAGTTTTGGGGGGGCTCGGCCGTACGAGCAGTACTTC
V gene: TRBV28
clone size: NA
D gene: NA
J gene: TRBJ2-7

CDR3 protein: CASRREPYEQYF
CDR3 DNA: TGTGCCAGCAGACGGGAGCCCTACGAGCAGTACTTC
V gene: TRBV6-5
clone size: NA
D gene: NA
J gene: TRBJ2-7

CDR3 protein: CASSLSQGAYWYGYTF
CDR3 DNA: TGCGCCAGCAGCTTGTCCCAGGGGGCGTATTGGTATGGCTACACCTTC
V gene: TRBV5-1
clone size: few
D gene: TRBD1
J gene: TRBJ1-2

CDR3 protein: CASSLREYGDEQYF
CDR3 DNA: TGCGCCAGCAGCCTCCGGGAGTACGGGGACGAGCAGTACTTC
V gene: TRBV4-1
clone size: once
D gene: NA
J gene: TRBJ2-7

CDR3 protein: CASSLDGGSYNEQFF
CDR3 DNA: TGCGCCAGCAGCTTGGACGGGGGGTCCTACAATGAGCAGTTCTTC
V gene: TRBV5-1
clone size: NA
D gene: TRBD2
J gene: TRBJ2-1

CDR3 protein: CASSQDETEAYYGYTF
CDR3 DNA: TGTGCCAGCAGCCAAGATGAGACCGAGGCCTACTATGGCTACACCTTC
V gene: TRBV3-1/TRBV3-2
clone size: NA
D gene: NA
J gene: TRBJ1-2

CDR3 protein: CAISDPRQGAQPQHF
CDR3 DNA: TGTGCCATCAGTGATCCCAGACAGGGGGCCCAGCCCCAGCATTTT
V gene: TRBV10-3
clone size: NA
D gene: TRBD1
J gene: TRBJ1-5